The present TCR beta chain was sequenced within a study of cytomegalovirus exposure and HLA in healthy donors. PCR employed 60 Vbeta and 13 Jbeta primers. Authors' analysis steps: Some 80 million unique TCR beta chains, some 11 million shared, were counted in a later analysis. Some clones are missing from TCRdb's copy, which holds only in-frame ones; the method was immunoSEQ multiplex PCR. Clonal size and the V and J genes are those of that table, whereas D and trimming came from the DNA. The sample includes under 200,000 clones, more than 75% of them seen just once. Sequencing used PBMCs. The receptor was isolated from a woman between 45 and 65 years old in good health and CMV-seropositive.

CDR3 amino acids: CASVSRGRNEKLFF. CDR3 DNA sequence: TGTGCCAGCGTCTCCAGGGGGCGGAATGAAAAACTGTTTTTT. The chain has TRBV6-6 and TRBJ1-4, with 8 bases aligning to TRBD1. V gave up 8 bases and J gave up 5 bases; unmatched junction bases: 7. CDR1 is MNHNY and CDR2 is SVGAGI in the germline V gene (reference sequence). The CDR3 covers 14 residues.